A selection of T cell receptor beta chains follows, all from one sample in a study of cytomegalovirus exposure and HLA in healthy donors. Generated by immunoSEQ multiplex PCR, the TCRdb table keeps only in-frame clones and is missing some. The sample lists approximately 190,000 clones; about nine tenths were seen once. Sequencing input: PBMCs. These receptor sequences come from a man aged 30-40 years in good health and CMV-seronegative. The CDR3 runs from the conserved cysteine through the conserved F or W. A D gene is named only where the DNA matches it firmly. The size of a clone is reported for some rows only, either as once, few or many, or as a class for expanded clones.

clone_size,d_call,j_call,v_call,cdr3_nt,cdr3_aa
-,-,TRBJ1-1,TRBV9,TGTGCCAGCGACACGACCATGAACACTGAAGCTTTCTTT,CASDTTMNTEAFF
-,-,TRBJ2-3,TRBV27,TGTGCCAGCAGCCCCCAGGGGACGCGGCCTCAAGTGTATACGCAGTATTTT,CASSPQGTRPQVYTQYF
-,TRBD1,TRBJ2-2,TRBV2,TGTGCCAGCAGGTTGGGACAGGGCGGCACCGGGGAGCTGTTTTTT,CASRLGQGGTGELFF
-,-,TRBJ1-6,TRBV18,TGTGCCAGCTCACCGGGGGGGGATTCACCCCTCCACTTT,CASSPGGDSPLHF
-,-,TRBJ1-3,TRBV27,TGTGCCAGCAGTTTGGAGGGACCCGATTTCGGCGGCACCATATATTTT,CASSLEGPDFGGTIYF
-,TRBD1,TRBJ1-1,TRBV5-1,TGCGCCAGCAGCTTGCCACAGGGGAACACTGAAGCTTTCTTC,CASSLPQGNTEAFF
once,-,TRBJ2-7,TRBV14,TGTGCCAGCAGCCAAAGCCGACAGCTTTCCGAGCAGTACTTC,CASSQSRQLSEQYF
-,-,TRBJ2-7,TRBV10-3,TGTGCCATCAGTGAGGACGGGTTCGGTATGGAGCAGTACTTC,CAISEDGFGMEQYF
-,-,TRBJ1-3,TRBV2,TGTGCCAGCAGCCGGGGAGGAAACACCATATATTTT,CASSRGGNTIYF
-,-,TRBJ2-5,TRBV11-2,TGTGCCAGCAGTAGCAACTGGGGAGCAGAGACCCAGTACTTC,CASSSNWGAETQYF
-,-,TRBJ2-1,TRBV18,TGTGCCAGCTCACCAAACACGGCTGGCGGGAATGAGCAGTTCTTC,CASSPNTAGGNEQFF
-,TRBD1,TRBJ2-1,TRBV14,TGTGCCAGCAGCCCTCTTGGACAGGGGAAAGGGCAGTTCTTC,CASSPLGQGKGQFF
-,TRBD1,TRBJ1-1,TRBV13,TGTGCCAGCAGCCCCCGGACAGGGGGGGGGACTGAAGCTTTCTTT,CASSPRTGGGTEAFF
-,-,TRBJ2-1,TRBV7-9,TGTGCCAGCAGCTTCGCGATAAGCTCCTACAATGAGCAGTTCTTC,CASSFAISSYNEQFF
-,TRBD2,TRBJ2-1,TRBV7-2,TGTGCCAGCAGCCGGGGACTAGCGGACAATGAGCAGTTCTTC,CASSRGLADNEQFF
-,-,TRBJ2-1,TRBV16,TGTGCCAGCAGCCCCGACGACGGGAACTACAATGAGCAGTTCTTC,CASSPDDGNYNEQFF
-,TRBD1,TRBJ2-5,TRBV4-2,TGTGCCAGCAGCCAGAGGACAGGGTCGCAAGAGACCCAGTACTTC,CASSQRTGSQETQYF